This T cell receptor (beta chain) was documented in a study of T cell responses to AZD1222 COVID-19 vaccine. Assay: immunoSEQ multiplex PCR; the TCRdb copy retains only in-frame clones and omits some. The sample contains about 110,000 clones, around 93% of which appear only once. CDR1 is MDHEN and CDR2 is SYDVKM in the germline V gene. Unmatched junction bases numbered 12, after V lost 6 bases and J lost 4 bases. This CDR3 comprises 15 residues. This clone has only one observation. Antigen unknown. General study results and limits: Donors skewed white British and female; clonal diversity was possibly underestimated. Increases in Spike-specific TCR breadth and depth were seen after two AZD1222 doses.

The chain is built from TRBV28 and TRBJ2-7, with 7 bases that match TRBD2. The receptor comes from an adult who received the AZD1222 COVID-19 vaccine. The material sequenced was peripheral blood, taken 28 days after the second AZD1222 dose. In nucleotides, the CDR3 is TGTGCCAGCAGGCCATTCGGGGGGAGGGTATACGAGCAGTACTTC. As protein: CASRPFGGRVYEQYF.